This TCR beta chain was sequenced in a study of long-term antiretroviral therapy in people with HIV. Study at large: The earliest samples came about a decade before the 2015 immediate-ART recommendation.

Notes on the study in general: Whereas controls had wider CDR3 length ranges, HIV repertoires had narrower ones.

For this clone: Its antigen is unknown.

Looked up from germline, CDR1 is MNHNS and CDR2 is SASEGT. This CDR3 is built from 12 residues. Deletions cut 8 bases from V and 8 bases from J, with 14 bases between. The authors ran the immunoSEQ assay, v3.0, at survey level. The data were produced by immunoSEQ multiplex PCR, yet TCRdb's version contains in-frame clones alone and is incomplete. Among tens of thousands of clones listed, approximately 82% were seen once. The sample was unsorted PBMCs, taken 0.5 years after starting antiretroviral therapy. The sequence was obtained from a man aged 18 to 30 with HIV. The chain carries TRBV6-1 and TRBJ2-3; perhaps TRBD2 as D (6 bases). CDR3 amino acids: CASDWLGGTQYF. CDR3 in DNA: TGTGCCAGCGATTGGCTCGGGGGTACGCAGTATTTT.